Listed below are T cell receptor beta chains from one sample, sequenced in a study of blood T cell repertoires in COVID-19. Generated by immunoSEQ multiplex PCR, the TCRdb table keeps only in-frame clones and is missing some. The table includes some 220,000 clones, approximately 87% detected once. The material sequenced was PBMCs or T cells enriched from blood (not recorded which). The receptors stem from a woman between 45 and 65 years old in a cohort exposed to, infected with or recovered from COVID-19 (not recorded which). Each CDR3 is given without its conserved first and last residue. A clone size is listed for some rows: how often the clone was seen (once, few, many), or a class if it is expanded.

j_gene | v_gene | abundance | CDR3aa
TRBJ2-3 | TRBV7-9 | few | ASSQGVGRGPDTQY
TRBJ1-1 | TRBV30 | - | ARRNRRLDLNTEAF
TRBJ1-1 | TRBV2 | - | ASTTTQGWNTEAF
TRBJ2-3 | TRBV19 | - | ASSIAGVGTDTQY
TRBJ2-5 | TRBV4-2 | - | ASSQDQNQETQY
TRBJ1-2 | TRBV24-1 | - | ATSDSGAYYGYT
TRBJ1-2 | TRBV18 | - | ASSRDTAYRGYT
TRBJ2-2 | TRBV19 | once | ASSVVGGTTGELF
TRBJ2-3 | TRBV18 | - | ASSPRTSFPTDTQY
TRBJ1-1 | TRBV3-1/TRBV3-2 | once | ASSLGAGGAF
TRBJ2-5 | TRBV5-1 | - | ASSFVVGLDIATQY
TRBJ2-2 | TRBV24-1 | - | ATSSGLTNTGELF
TRBJ2-5 | TRBV5-6 | - | ASSYGTTQETQY
TRBJ2-6 | TRBV30 | - | AWRPRITSGANVLT
TRBJ1-4 | TRBV6-1 | - | ASSESAGNNEKLF
TRBJ2-5 | TRBV3-1/TRBV3-2 | - | ASSQDVSHLTDRGEKETQY
TRBJ1-5 | TRBV3-1/TRBV3-2 | few | ASSTRTGQGVYIPRVSNQPQH
TRBJ1-5 | TRBV12-3/TRBV12-4 | - | ASSIDRGQPQH
TRBJ1-5 | TRBV2 | - | ASSEMGGNQPQH
TRBJ1-2 | TRBV7-8 | - | ASSLTQGYVHGYT
TRBJ1-3 | TRBV29-1 | - | SVTRGTPGFGNTIY
TRBJ2-7 | TRBV6-4 | - | ASSPSYEQY
TRBJ2-7 | TRBV9 | few | ASSVSGQGLQQY
TRBJ2-4 | TRBV7-9 | - | ASSSDAGESIQY
TRBJ1-1 | TRBV19 | - | ASSVRQGMTEAF
TRBJ2-2 | TRBV4-1 | few | ASSQGEAPTGELF
TRBJ2-1 | TRBV3-1/TRBV3-2 | - | ASSQDSSGGGEQF
TRBJ2-7 | TRBV7-3 | - | ASSQTGQGDYEQY
TRBJ2-5 | TRBV10-3 | - | AISVQGGTQY
TRBJ2-5 | TRBV27 | - | ASSLRLSETQY
TRBJ1-6 | TRBV4-2 | - | ASSQETAYNSPLH
TRBJ2-7 | TRBV7-2 | - | ASSFTLALYEQY
TRBJ2-2 | TRBV28 | once | ASRAGPITRELF